These 9 T cell receptor beta chains were all obtained from the same sample, sequenced in a study of T cell clones after liver transplantation. Method: immunoSEQ multiplex PCR; TCRdb's copy keeps in-frame clones and lacks some. The sample carries roughly 100,000 clones, about 86% recorded once. The sample in question was CD4+ T cells from blood, obtained around 50 months after liver transplant. The receptors originated from a human patient who received a liver transplant. Some T cells may originate from the graft donor.

This chain links TRBV27 with TRBJ2-2; D unresolved. Per the germline V gene, CDR1 is MNHEY and CDR2 is SMNVEV (reference sequence). V was shortened by 4 bases and J by 4 bases, with 10 bases between the two germline ends. The CDR3 has 14 amino acids. CDR3 DNA: TGTGCCAGCAGTTCTGGGAAGAGCACCGGGGAGCTGTTTTTT. As protein: CASSSGKSTGELFF.

This clone showed up just a few times. This chain links TRBV6-1 with TRBJ1-5; tentative D call: TRBD1 (5 bases). CDR1 is MNHNS, CDR2 SASEGT, per germline. This CDR3 spans 15 amino acids. Trimming left V 0 bases short and J 1 base short, with 7 bases between. The CDR3 here is CASSEAGGSNQPQHF. CDR3 coding DNA: TGTGCCAGCAGTGAAGCTGGGGGGAGCAATCAGCCCCAGCATTTT.

The chain joins TRBV6-5 to TRBJ1-1; D not resolved. Per germline, CDR1 MNHEY and CDR2 SVGAGI. This CDR3 has 13 amino acids. V lost 2 bases to trimming and J lost 6 bases, with 10 bases between them. CDR3 amino acids: CASSYGPGAEAFF. CDR3 nucleotides: TGTGCCAGCAGTTACGGCCCTGGCGCTGAAGCTTTCTTT.

This chain links TRBV28 with TRBJ2-7, with D tentatively TRBD2 (5 bases). Germline V CDR1 and CDR2: MDHEN, SYDVKM. The CDR3 is 14 amino acids. Trimming pared 2 bases from V and 5 bases from J, leaving 13 bases between. For the CDR3, the DNA is TGTGCCAGCAGTTTAAATAGGAGGCCCCACGAGCAGTACTTC. This codes for CASSLNRRPHEQYF.

This clone was seen a single time. The chain uses TRBV29-1 and TRBJ2-3, with 7 bases that match TRBD1. The CDR3 covers 13 residues. Germline-derived CDR1 and CDR2 are SQVTM and ANQGSEA. The V gene end was trimmed by 7 bases and the J gene end by 4 bases; junction bases not matched to a gene: 8. CDR3 bases: TGCAGCGCGCTAAGACAGGGACCAGATACGCAGTATTTT. It specifies CSALRQGPDTQYF.

This clone was seen at least ten times. The chain is built from TRBV2 and TRBJ1-2; D possibly corresponds to TRBD1 (6 bases). This CDR3 comprises 14 residues. The germline V gene has CDR1 SNHLY and CDR2 FYNNEI. V dropped 4 bases and J dropped 5 bases, with 14 bases sitting between them. The CDR3 spells CASSATGLGYGYTF. The CDR3 nucleotides read TGTGCCAGCAGTGCTACAGGGTTGGGGTATGGCTACACCTTC.

The CDR3 spells CASSLLSETQYF. The DNA of the CDR3 is TGTGCCAGCAGCCTTCTATCAGAGACCCAGTACTTC. The genes are TRBV7-9 and TRBJ2-5; D ambiguous. Trimming shortened V by 5 bases and J by 4 bases, and 8 bases separated the two germline ends. The CDR3 contains 12 residues. Germline V CDR1 and CDR2: SEHNR, FQNEAQ (reference sequence).

The chain joins TRBV11-2 to TRBJ2-7; TRBD1 is a possible D gene (6 bases). V lost 4 bases and J lost 2, with 18 bases in between. CDR3 size: 16 residues. From germline, CDR1 is SGHAT and CDR2 FQNNGV. The CDR3 sequence is CASSSLTGQEAYEQYF. The DNA of the CDR3 is TGTGCCAGCAGCTCCCTTACAGGGCAAGAGGCCTACGAGCAGTACTTC. Drawing the rest from reference TRBV11-2 and TRBJ2-7, the complete variable domain is EAGVAQSPRYKIIEKRQSVAFWCNPISGHATLYWYQQILGQGPKLLIQFQNNGVVDDSQLPKDRFSAERLKGVDSTLKIQPAKLEDSAVYLCASSSLTGQEAYEQYFGPGTRLTVT.

The V gene is TRBV2, the J gene TRBJ2-1, with TRBD2 matching 8 bases. This CDR3 is built from 14 residues. Germline loops: CDR1 SNHLY, CDR2 FYNNEI. The junction had 2 bases not matched to a gene; V was cut back by 3 bases and J by 4 bases. Written as DNA, the CDR3 is TGTGCCAGCAGTGACGGGGGGGCTTACAATGAGCAGTTCTTC. This codes for CASSDGGAYNEQFF.